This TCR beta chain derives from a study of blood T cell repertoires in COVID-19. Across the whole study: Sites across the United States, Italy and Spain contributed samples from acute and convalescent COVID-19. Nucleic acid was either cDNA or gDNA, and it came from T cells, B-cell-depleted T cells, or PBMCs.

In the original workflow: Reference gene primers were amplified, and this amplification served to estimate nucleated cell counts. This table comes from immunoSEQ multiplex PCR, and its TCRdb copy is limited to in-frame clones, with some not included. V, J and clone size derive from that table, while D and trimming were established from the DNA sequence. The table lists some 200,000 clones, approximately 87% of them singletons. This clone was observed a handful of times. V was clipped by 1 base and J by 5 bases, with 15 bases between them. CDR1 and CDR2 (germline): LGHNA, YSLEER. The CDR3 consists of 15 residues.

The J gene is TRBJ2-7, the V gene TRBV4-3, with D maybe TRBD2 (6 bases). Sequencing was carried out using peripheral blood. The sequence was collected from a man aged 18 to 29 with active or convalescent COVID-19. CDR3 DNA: TGCGCCAGCAGCCAAGTAGGGACTCTGTCACACGAGCAGTACTTC. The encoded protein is CASSQVGTLSHEQYF.